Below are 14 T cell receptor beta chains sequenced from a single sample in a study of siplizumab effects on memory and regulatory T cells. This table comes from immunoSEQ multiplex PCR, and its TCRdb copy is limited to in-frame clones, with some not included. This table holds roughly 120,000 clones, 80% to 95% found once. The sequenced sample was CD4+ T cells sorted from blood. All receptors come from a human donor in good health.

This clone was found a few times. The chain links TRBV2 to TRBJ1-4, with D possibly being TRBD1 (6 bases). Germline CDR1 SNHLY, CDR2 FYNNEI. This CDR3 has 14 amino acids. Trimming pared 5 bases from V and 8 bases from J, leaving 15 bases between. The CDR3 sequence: CASSLTGNGEKLFF. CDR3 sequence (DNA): TGTGCCAGCAGTTTGACAGGAAACGGAGAAAAACTGTTTTTT.

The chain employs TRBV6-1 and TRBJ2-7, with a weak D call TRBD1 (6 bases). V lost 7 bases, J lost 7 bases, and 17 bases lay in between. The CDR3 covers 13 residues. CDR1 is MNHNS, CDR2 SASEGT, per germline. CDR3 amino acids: CASNSWTDQEQYF. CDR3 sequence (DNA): TGTGCCAGCAATTCCTGGACAGATCAGGAGCAGTACTTC.

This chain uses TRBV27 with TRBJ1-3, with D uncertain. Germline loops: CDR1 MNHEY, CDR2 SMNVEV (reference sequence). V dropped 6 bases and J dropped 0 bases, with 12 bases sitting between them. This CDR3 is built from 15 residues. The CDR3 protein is CASSSGANSGNTIYF. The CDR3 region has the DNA TGTGCCAGCAGCTCCGGAGCCAACTCTGGAAACACCATATATTTT.

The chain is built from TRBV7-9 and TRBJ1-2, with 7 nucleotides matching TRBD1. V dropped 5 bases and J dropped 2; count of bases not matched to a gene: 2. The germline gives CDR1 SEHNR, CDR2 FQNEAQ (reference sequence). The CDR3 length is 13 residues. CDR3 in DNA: TGTGCCAGCAGCACGACAGGGAACTATGGCTACACCTTC. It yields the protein CASSTTGNYGYTF.

CDR3 coding DNA: TGCGCCAGCAGGGACATCAAAGGCTATACTGAAGCTTTCTTT. Amino acid sequence: CASRDIKGYTEAFF. V usage is TRBV4-1 and J usage is TRBJ1-1, with D possibly matching TRBD1 (5 bases). This CDR3 has 14 amino acids. V shed 6 bases and J shed 5 bases, with 16 bases lying between them. Germline V gene lookup returns CDR1 MGHRA and CDR2 YSYEKL.

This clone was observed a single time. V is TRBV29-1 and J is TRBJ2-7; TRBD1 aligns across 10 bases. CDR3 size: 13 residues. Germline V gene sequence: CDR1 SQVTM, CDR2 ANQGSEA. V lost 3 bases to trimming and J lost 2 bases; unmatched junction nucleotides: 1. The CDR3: CSVEGQGTYEQYF. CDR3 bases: TGCAGCGTTGAGGGACAGGGGACCTACGAGCAGTACTTC.

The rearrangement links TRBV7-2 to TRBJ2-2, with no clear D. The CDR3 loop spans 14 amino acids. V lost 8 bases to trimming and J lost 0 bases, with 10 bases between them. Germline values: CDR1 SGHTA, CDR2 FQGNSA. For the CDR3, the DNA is TGTGCCAGCCACTCATCCCCGAACACCGGGGAGCTGTTTTTT. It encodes CASHSSPNTGELFF.

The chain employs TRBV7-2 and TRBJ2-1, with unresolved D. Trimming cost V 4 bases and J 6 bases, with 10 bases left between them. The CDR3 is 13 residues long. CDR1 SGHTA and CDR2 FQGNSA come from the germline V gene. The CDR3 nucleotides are TGTGCCAGCAGCTCGAGAGTGGGCAATGAGCAGTTCTTC. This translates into CASSSRVGNEQFF.

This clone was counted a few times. The DNA for the CDR3 is TGTGCCAGCAGCTTAGGTATCGCCGGGTCCCCGGAGGGCCACGAGCAGTACTTC. Residues: CASSLGIAGSPEGHEQYF. J is TRBJ2-7 and V is TRBV11-2; D may be TRBD2 (6 bases). Germline values: CDR1 SGHAT, CDR2 FQNNGV. The CDR3 contains 18 residues. The V end lost 1 base, the J end lost 5 bases, and 24 bases lay between the germline ends.

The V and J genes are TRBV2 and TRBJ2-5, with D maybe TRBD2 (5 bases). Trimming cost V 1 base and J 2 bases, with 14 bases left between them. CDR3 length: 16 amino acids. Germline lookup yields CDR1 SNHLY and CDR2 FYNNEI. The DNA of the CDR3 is TGTGCCAGCAGTGAAGGGAGAGGGTGGAATCAAGAGACCCAGTACTTC. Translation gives CASSEGRGWNQETQYF. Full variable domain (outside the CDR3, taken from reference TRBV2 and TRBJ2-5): EPEVTQTPSHQVTQMGQEVILRCVPISNHLYFYWYRQILGQKVEFLVSFYNNEISEKSEIFDDQFSVERPDGSNFTLKIRSTKLEDSAMYFCASSEGRGWNQETQYFGPGTRLLVL.

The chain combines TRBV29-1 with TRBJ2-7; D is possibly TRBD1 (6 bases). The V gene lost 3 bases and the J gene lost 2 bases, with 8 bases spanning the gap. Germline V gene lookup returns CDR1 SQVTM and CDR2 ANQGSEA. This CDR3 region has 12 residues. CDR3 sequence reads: CSVEDSPYEQYF. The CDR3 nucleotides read TGCAGCGTTGAGGACAGCCCCTACGAGCAGTACTTC.

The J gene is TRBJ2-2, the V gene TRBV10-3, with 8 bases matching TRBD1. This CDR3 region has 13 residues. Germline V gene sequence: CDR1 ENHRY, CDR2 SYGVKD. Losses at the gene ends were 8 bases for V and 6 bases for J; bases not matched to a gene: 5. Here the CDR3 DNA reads TGTGCCATCTTTCGGACAGGGCCCGGGGAGCTGTTTTTT. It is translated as CAIFRTGPGELFF.

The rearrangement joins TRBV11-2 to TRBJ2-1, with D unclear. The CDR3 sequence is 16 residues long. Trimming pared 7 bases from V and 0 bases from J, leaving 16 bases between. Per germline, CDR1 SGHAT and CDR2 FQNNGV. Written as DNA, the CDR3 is TGTGCCAGCACCTTCCAAACGGGTACCTCCTACAATGAGCAGTTCTTC. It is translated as CASTFQTGTSYNEQFF.

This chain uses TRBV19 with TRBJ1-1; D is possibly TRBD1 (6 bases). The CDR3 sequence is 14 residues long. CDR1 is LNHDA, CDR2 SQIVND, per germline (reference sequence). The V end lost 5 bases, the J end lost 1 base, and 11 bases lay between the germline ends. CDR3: CASSREGQNTEAFF. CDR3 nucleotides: TGTGCCAGTAGTCGGGAGGGACAGAACACTGAAGCTTTCTTT.